This T cell receptor beta chain was documented in a study of CD8+CD57+ T cells in acquired aplastic anemia. Genomic DNA served as template for TCR beta VDJ and CDR3 profiling. TCRdb re-derived calls from the reads in MiXCR, one entry per CDR3 protein. The table includes 150,000 to 200,000 distinct CDR3 sequences, around 48% detected once. This clonotype has just one count. Previously, flow cytometry had revealed CD8+CD57+ cell expansion in the patients chosen for sequencing. This CDR3 is built from 16 residues. Germline CDR1 reads MRHNA; CDR2 reads SNTAGT. V was cut by 5 bases and J by 4 bases, with 19 bases left in between.

The chain recombines TRBV6-4 with TRBJ2-3; weak D call: TRBD2 (5 bases). Sequences were obtained from sorted CD4+, CD8+, or CD8+CD57+ T cells (not recorded which) from PBMCs. The clonotype comes from a human donor with aplastic anemia. The CDR3 coding sequence is TGTGCCAGCAGTCACGTTAATCCGGGATGGGCAGATACGCAGTATTTT. Encoded protein: CASSHVNPGWADTQYF.